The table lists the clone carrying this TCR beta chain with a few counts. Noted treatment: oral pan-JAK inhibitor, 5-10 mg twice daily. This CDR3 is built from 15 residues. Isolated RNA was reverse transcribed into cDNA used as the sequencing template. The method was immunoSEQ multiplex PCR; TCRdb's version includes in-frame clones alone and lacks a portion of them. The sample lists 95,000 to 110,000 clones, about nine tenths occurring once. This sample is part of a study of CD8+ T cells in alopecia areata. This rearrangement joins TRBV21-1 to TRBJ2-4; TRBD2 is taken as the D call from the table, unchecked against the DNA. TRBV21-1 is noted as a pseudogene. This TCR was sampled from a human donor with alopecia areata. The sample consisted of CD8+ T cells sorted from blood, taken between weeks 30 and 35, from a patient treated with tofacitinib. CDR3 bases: TGTGCCAGCAGCAAGGGAGGTGGCCATTTAGGCATTCAGTACTTC. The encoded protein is CASSKGGGHLGIQYF.